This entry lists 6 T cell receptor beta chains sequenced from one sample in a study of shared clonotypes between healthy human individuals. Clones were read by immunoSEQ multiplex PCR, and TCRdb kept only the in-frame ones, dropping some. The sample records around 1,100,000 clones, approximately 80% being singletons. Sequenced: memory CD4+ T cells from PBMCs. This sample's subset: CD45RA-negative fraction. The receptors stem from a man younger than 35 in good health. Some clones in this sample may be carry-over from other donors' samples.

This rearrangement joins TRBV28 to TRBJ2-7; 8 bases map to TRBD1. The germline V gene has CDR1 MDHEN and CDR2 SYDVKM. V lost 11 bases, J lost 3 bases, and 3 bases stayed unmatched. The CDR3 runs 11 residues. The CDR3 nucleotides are TGTGCCGGGGGGACAGGCTACGAGCAGTACTTC. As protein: CAGGTGYEQYF.

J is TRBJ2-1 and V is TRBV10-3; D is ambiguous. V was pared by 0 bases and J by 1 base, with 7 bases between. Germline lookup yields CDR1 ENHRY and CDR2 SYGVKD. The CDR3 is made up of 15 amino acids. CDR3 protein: CAISESIPSYNEQFF. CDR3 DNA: TGTGCCATCAGTGAGTCCATACCTTCCTACAATGAGCAGTTCTTC.

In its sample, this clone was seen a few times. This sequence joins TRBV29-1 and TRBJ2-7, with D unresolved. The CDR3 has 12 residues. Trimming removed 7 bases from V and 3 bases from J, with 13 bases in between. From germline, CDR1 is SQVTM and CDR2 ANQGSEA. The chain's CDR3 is CSGGVGDYEQYF. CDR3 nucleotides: TGCAGCGGTGGCGTCGGAGACTACGAGCAGTACTTC.

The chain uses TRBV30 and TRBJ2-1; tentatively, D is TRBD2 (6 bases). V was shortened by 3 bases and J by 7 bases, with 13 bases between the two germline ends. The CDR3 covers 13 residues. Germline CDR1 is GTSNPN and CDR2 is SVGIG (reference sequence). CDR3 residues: CAWSAGLKNEQFF. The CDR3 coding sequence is TGTGCCTGGAGCGCGGGGTTAAAGAATGAGCAGTTCTTC.

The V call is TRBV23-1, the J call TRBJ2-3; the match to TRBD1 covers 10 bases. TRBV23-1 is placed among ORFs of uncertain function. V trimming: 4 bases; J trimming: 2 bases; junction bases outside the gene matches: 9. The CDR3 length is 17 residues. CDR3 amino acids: CASSLSRGQGFTDTQYF. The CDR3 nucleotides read TGCGCCAGCAGTCTAAGTCGGGGACAGGGGTTCACAGATACGCAGTATTTT.

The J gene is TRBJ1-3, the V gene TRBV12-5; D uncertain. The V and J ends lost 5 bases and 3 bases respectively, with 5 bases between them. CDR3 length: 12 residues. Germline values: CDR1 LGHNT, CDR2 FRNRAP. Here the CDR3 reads CASGASGNTIYF. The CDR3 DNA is TGTGCTAGTGGTGCCAGTGGAAACACCATATATTTT.